This passage covers 4 T cell receptor beta chains from one sample sequenced in a study of blood T cell repertoires in COVID-19. The repertoire was sequenced with immunoSEQ multiplex PCR; TCRdb's copy has only in-frame clones and lacks some. This repertoire shows roughly 100,000 clones, roughly 76% found once; its top ten account for about 15%. Specimen: peripheral blood. The receptors originated from a woman aged 80 or over with active or convalescent COVID-19.

The chain has TRBV7-9 and TRBJ2-7; 11 positions match TRBD1. Germline-derived CDR1 and CDR2 are SEHNR and FQNEAQ (reference sequence). Germline trimming cut 4 bases from V and 3 bases from J; bases unmatched to any gene: 5. This CDR3 is 15 amino acids long. This chain's CDR3 is CASSSGQGALYEQYF. CDR3 in DNA: TGTGCCAGCAGCTCAGGACAGGGGGCCCTCTACGAGCAGTACTTC.

The chain links TRBV7-2 to TRBJ2-7; D gene ambiguous. The CDR3 totals 13 residues. The V and J ends lost 1 base and 3 bases respectively, with 7 bases between them. CDR1 is SGHTA and CDR2 is FQGNSA in the germline V gene. CDR3 bases: TGTGCCAGCAGCTTAGGAACAGTCTACGAGCAGTACTTC. Protein product: CASSLGTVYEQYF.

This chain's CDR3 is CASSTTGTDTGELFF. In DNA form, the CDR3 reads TGCGCCAGCAGCACCACCGGGACAGACACCGGGGAGCTGTTTTTT. The V and J genes are TRBV5-1 and TRBJ2-2, with 7 bases lining up with TRBD1. The CDR3 covers 15 residues. Per germline, CDR1 SGHRS and CDR2 YFSETQ. The V and J ends lost 4 bases and 3 bases, in that order; junction bases with no gene match: 6.

The V and J genes are TRBV11-2 and TRBJ2-2, with a possible D match to TRBD1 (5 bases). The CDR3 length is 16 residues. CDR1 SGHAT and CDR2 FQNNGV come from the germline V gene. The ends were cut back, 0 bases at V and 7 bases at J, with 15 bases in the middle. The CDR3 DNA reads as TGTGCCAGCAGCTTAGATTCGTCAGGGAAACACGGGGAGCTGTTTTTT. Encoded protein: CASSLDSSGKHGELFF.